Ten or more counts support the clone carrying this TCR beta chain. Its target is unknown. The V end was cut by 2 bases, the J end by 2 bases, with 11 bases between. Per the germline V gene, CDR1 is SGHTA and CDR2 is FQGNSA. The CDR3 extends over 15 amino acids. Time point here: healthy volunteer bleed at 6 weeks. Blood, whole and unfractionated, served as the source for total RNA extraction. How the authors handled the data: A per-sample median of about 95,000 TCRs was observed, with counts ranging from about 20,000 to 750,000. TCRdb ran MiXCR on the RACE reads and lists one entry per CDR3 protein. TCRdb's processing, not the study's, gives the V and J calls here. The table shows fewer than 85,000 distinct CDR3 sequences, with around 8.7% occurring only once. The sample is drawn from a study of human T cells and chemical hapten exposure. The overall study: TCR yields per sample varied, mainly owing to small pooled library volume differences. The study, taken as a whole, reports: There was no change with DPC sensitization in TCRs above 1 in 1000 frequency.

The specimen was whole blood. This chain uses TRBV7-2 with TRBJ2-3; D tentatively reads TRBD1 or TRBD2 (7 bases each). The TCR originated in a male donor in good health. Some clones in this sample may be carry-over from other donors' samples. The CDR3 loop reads CASSLQGGTTDTQYF. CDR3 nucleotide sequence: TGTGCCAGCAGCTTACAGGGGGGGACCACAGATACGCAGTATTTT.